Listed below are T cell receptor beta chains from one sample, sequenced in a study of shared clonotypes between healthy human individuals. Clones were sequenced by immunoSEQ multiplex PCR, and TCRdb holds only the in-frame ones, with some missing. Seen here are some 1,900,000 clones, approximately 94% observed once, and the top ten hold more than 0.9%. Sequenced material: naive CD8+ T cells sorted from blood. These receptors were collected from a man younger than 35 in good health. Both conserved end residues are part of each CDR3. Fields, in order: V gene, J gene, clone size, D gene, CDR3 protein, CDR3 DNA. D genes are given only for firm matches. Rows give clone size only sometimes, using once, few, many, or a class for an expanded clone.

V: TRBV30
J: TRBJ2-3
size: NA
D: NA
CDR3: CAWSGDASTDTQYF
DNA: TGTGCCTGGAGTGGGGATGCTAGCACAGATACGCAGTATTTT

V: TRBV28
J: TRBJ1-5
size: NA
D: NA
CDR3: CASSLGDGYGNQPQHF
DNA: TGTGCCAGCAGTTTAGGGGACGGCTACGGCAATCAGCCCCAGCATTTT

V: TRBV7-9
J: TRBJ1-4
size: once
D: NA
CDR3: CASRDSGDNEKLFF
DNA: TGTGCCAGCAGGGACAGTGGGGATAATGAAAAACTGTTTTTT

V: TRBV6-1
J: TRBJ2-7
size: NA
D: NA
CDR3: CASSESRLPLTYEQYF
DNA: TGTGCCAGCAGTGAATCTAGGCTACCTCTAACCTACGAGCAGTACTTC

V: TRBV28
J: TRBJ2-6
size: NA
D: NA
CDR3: CASSLWGATNSGANVLTF
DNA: TGTGCCAGCAGTTTATGGGGGGCCACCAACTCTGGGGCCAACGTCCTGACTTTC

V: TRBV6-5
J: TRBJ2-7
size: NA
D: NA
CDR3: CASSYSVGAAYEQYF
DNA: TGTGCCAGCAGTTACTCGGTGGGGGCAGCCTACGAGCAGTACTTC

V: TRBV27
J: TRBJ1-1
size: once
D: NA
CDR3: CASSIDQNTEAFF
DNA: TGTGCCAGCAGTATTGATCAGAACACTGAAGCTTTCTTT

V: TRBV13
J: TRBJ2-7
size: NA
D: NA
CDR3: CASSSGLSSYEQYF
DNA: TGTGCCAGCAGCTCGGGGCTGTCATCCTACGAGCAGTACTTC

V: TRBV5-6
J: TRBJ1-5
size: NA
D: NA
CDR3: CASSLGHSSNQPQHF
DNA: TGTGCCAGCAGCTTGGGGCATTCTAGCAATCAGCCCCAGCATTTT

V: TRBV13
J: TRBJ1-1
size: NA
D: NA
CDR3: CASSLGKTTEAFF
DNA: TGTGCCAGCAGCTTGGGAAAAACGACTGAAGCTTTCTTT

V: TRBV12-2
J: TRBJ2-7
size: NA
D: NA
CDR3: CASRLIRTSGSFEQYF
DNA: TGTGCAAGTCGCTTAATCCGGACTAGCGGGAGTTTCGAGCAGTACTTC

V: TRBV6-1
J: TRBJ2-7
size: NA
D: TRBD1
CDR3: CASRQGWKEQYF
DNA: TGTGCCAGTAGACAGGGTTGGAAAGAGCAGTACTTC

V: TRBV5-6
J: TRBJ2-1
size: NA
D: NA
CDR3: CASSWWGSRYNEQFF
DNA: TGTGCCAGCAGCTGGTGGGGGTCCCGCTACAATGAGCAGTTCTTC

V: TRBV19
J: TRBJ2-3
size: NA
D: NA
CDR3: CASSPRTADTQYF
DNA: TGTGCCAGTAGTCCCAGGACAGCAGATACGCAGTATTTT

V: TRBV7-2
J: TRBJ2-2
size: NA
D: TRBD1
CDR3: CASSNTRQGTNTGELFF
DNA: TGTGCCAGCAGCAACACAAGACAGGGGACGAACACCGGGGAGCTGTTTTTT

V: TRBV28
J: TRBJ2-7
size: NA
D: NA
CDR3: CASRRGYEQYF
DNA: TGTGCCAGCAGACGGGGCTACGAGCAGTACTTC

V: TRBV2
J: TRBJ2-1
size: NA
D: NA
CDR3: CARSSDTENEQFF
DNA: TGTGCCAGATCCAGCGACACTGAGAATGAGCAGTTCTTC

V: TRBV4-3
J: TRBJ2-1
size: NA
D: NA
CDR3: CASSQHTGAVGSSYNEQFF
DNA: TGCGCCAGCAGCCAGCATACCGGAGCGGTTGGGAGCTCCTACAATGAGCAGTTCTTC

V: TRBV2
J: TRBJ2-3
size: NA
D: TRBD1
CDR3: CASSEFRTGGTDTQYF
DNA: TGTGCCAGCAGTGAATTTCGGACAGGGGGCACAGATACGCAGTATTTT

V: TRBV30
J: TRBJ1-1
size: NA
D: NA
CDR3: CAWSASGVEAFF
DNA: TGTGCCTGGAGTGCATCGGGAGTAGAAGCTTTCTTT

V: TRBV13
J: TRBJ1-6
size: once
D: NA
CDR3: CASSLAGVAAYNSPLHF
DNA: TGTGCCAGCAGCTTAGCAGGGGTGGCCGCCTATAATTCACCCCTCCACTTT

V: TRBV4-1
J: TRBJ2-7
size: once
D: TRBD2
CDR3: CASSQVRGGSYEQYF
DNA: TGCGCCAGCAGCCAAGTTCGGGGGGGCTCCTACGAGCAGTACTTC

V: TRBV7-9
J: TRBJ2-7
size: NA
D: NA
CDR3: CASSAPKDSTYEQYF
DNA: TGTGCCAGCAGCGCCCCAAAGGACTCGACCTACGAGCAGTACTTC

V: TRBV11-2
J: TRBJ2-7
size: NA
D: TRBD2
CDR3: CASSLTTGLAREQYF
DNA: TGTGCCAGCAGCTTAACGACGGGACTAGCGAGGGAGCAGTACTTC

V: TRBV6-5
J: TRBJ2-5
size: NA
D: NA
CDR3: CASSYSMEGLQETQYF
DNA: TGTGCCAGCAGTTACTCGATGGAGGGGCTCCAAGAGACCCAGTACTTC

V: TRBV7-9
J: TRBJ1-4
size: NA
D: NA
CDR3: CASSSRRNEKLFF
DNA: TGTGCCAGCAGCTCTCGGCGGAATGAAAAACTGTTTTTT

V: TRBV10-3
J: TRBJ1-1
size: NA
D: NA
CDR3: CAISDWGEGTEAFF
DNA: TGTGCCATCAGTGATTGGGGCGAGGGCACTGAAGCTTTCTTT

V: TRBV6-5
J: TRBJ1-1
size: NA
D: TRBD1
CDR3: CASSYGTGGAPEAFF
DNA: TGTGCCAGCAGTTATGGGACAGGGGGCGCACCGGAAGCTTTCTTT

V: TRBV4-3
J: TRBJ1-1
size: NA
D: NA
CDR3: CASSQELGGGELATEAFF
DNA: TGCGCCAGCAGCCAAGAATTAGGGGGGGGCGAATTGGCCACTGAAGCTTTCTTT

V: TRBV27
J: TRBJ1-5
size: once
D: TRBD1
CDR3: CASTFQGGNQPQHF
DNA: TGTGCCAGCACCTTTCAGGGGGGGAATCAGCCCCAGCATTTT

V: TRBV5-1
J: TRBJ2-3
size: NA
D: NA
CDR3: CASSLEWSRSTDTQYF
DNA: TGCGCCAGCAGCTTGGAATGGAGCCGAAGTACAGATACGCAGTATTTT

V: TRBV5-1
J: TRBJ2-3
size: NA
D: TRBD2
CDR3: CASSPGTSGTDTQYF
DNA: TGCGCCAGCAGCCCTGGGACTAGCGGCACAGATACGCAGTATTTT

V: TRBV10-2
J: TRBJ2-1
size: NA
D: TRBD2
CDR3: CASSESFYPGGRADNEQFF
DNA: TGCGCCAGCAGTGAGTCGTTTTACCCCGGCGGGAGGGCCGACAATGAGCAGTTCTTC

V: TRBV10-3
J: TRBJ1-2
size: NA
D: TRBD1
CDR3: CAISPGGSASTNYGYTF
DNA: TGTGCCATCAGCCCAGGGGGCTCCGCCTCTACTAACTATGGCTACACCTTC

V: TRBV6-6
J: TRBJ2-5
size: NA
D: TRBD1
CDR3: CASSYAWTGQETQYF
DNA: TGTGCCAGCAGTTACGCGTGGACAGGCCAGGAGACCCAGTACTTC

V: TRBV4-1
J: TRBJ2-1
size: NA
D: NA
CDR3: CASSQDGVVEAISYNEQFF
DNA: TGCGCCAGCAGCCAAGATGGGGTAGTCGAGGCGATCTCCTACAATGAGCAGTTCTTC

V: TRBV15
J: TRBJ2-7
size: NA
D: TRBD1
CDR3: CATMDRGGHEQYF
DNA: TGTGCCACCATGGACAGGGGGGGCCACGAGCAGTACTTC

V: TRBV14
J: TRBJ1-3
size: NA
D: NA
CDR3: CASSQVAVSGNTIYF
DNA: TGTGCCAGCAGCCAAGTAGCAGTCTCTGGAAACACCATATATTTT

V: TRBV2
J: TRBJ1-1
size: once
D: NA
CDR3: CASSEADISNTEAFF
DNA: TGTGCCAGCAGTGAAGCGGACATCTCGAACACTGAAGCTTTCTTT

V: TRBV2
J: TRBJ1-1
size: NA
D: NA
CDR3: CASHYRNTEAFF
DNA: TGTGCCAGCCACTACAGGAACACTGAAGCTTTCTTT

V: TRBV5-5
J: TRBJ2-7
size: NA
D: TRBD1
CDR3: CASSVWTGNEQYF
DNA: TGTGCCAGCAGCGTGTGGACAGGGAACGAGCAGTACTTC

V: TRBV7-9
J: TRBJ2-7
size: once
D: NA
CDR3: CASRPGASYEQYF
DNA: TGTGCCAGCAGACCAGGGGCCTCCTACGAGCAGTACTTC

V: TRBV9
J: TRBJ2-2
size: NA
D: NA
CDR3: CASSVVGTNTGELFF
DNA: TGTGCCAGCAGCGTAGTGGGCACGAACACCGGGGAGCTGTTTTTT

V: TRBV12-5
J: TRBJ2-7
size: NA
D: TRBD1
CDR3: CASGDRGLSYEQYF
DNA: TGTGCTAGTGGGGACAGGGGGCTATCCTACGAGCAGTACTTC

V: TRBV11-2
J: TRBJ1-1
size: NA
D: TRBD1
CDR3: CASSPPGTGGYTEAFF
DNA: TGTGCCAGCAGCCCCCCGGGGACAGGGGGCTACACTGAAGCTTTCTTT

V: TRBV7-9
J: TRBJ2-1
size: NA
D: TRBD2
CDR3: CASSFPLGEAGENEQFF
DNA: TGTGCCAGCAGCTTTCCTTTAGGTGAGGCGGGAGAGAATGAGCAGTTCTTC

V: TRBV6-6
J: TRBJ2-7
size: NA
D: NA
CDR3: CASSADAYEQYF
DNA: TGTGCCAGCAGTGCAGACGCATACGAGCAGTACTTC

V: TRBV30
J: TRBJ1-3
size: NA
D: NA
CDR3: CAWSSGSGNTIYF
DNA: TGTGCCTGGAGTTCCGGCTCTGGAAACACCATATATTTT

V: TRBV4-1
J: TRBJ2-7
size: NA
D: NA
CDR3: CASSQGRGPSYEQYF
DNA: TGCGCCAGCAGCCAAGGGCGGGGCCCCTCCTACGAGCAGTACTTC

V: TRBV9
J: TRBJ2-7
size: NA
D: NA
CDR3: CASSVERDHEQYF
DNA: TGTGCCAGCAGCGTAGAGAGGGACCACGAGCAGTACTTC

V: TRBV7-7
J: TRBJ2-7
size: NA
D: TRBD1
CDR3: CASSPGTGSSYEQYF
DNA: TGTGCTAGCAGCCCCGGGACAGGAAGCTCCTACGAGCAGTACTTC

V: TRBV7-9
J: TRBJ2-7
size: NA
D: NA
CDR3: CASSPYDGPEQYF
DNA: TGTGCCAGCAGCCCGTACGATGGACCCGAGCAGTACTTC

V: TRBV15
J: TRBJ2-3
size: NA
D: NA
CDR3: CATSRDRGTSFADTQYF
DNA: TGTGCCACCAGCAGAGATCGGGGTACTAGTTTCGCAGATACGCAGTATTTT

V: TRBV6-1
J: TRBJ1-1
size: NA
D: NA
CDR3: CATSYSTEGYTEAFF
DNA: TGTGCCACCTCGTATTCAACGGAGGGGTACACTGAAGCTTTCTTT

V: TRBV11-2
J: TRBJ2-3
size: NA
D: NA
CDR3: CASSLGRGYADTQYF
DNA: TGTGCCAGCAGCTTGGGGCGGGGTTACGCAGATACGCAGTATTTT